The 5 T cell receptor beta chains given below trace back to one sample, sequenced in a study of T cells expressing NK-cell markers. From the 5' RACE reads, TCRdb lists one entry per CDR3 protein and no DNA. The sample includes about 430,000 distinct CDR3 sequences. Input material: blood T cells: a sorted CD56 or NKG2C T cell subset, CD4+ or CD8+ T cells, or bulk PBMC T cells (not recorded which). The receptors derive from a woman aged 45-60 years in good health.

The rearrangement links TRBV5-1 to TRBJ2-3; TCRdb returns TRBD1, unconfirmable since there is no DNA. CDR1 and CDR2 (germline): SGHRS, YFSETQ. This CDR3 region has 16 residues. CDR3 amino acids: CASLGQGHLGTDTQYF. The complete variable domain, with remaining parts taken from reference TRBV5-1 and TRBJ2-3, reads KAGVTQTPRYLIKTRGQQVTLSCSPISGHRSVSWYQQTPGQGLQFLFEYFSETQRNKGNFPGRFSGRQFSNSRSEMNVSTLELGDSALYLCASLGQGHLGTDTQYFGPGTRLTVL.

CDR3 in amino acids: CSATHDSPDTQYF. This chain uses TRBV20-1 with TRBJ2-3. The CDR3 totals 13 residues. Looked up from germline, CDR1 is DFQATT and CDR2 is SNEGSKA (reference sequence).

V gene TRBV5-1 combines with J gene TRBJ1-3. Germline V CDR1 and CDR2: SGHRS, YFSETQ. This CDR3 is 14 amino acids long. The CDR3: CASSYSTTGNTIYF.

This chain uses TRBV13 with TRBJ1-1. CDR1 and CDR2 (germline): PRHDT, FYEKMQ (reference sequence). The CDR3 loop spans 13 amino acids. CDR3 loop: CASSLVRQTEAFF.

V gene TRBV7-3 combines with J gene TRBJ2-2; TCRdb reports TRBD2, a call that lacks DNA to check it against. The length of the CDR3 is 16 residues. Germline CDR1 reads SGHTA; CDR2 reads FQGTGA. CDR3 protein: CASRQTGTSNTGELFF.